This T cell receptor beta chain was captured by sequencing in a study of blood T cells in healthy people across ages. Overall study context: With template switching, about one barcoded beta molecule was captured per two T cells.

As to this clonotype: The antigen remains unidentified.

Study conclusions and caveats: Age brought a roughly linear fall in TCR beta diversity measured per million T cells.

A J-beta primer mix and a sample-barcoded 5' primer were used in a second PCR of roughly 6 to 12 cycles. TCRdb re-analysed the 5' RACE reads in MiXCR, keeping a single row per CDR3 protein. Seen here are 1.5 million to 2 million distinct CDR3 sequences, about 50% observed once, and the top ten hold roughly 2.1%. The sequence came from a middle-aged woman in good health. Sequencing input: blood.

The CDR3 nucleotides are TGTGCCAGCAGTGAAGCCGGGACAGGGAACCTTCAGTTCTTC. Its translation is CASSEAGTGNLQFF. This chain uses TRBV6-2 or TRBV6-3 with TRBJ2-1; TRBD1 matches at 9 bases. Germline V gene lookup returns CDR1 MNHEY and CDR2 SVGEGT. The CDR3 extends over 14 amino acids. Trimming cost V 5 bases and J 13 bases; bases outside gene matches: 12.